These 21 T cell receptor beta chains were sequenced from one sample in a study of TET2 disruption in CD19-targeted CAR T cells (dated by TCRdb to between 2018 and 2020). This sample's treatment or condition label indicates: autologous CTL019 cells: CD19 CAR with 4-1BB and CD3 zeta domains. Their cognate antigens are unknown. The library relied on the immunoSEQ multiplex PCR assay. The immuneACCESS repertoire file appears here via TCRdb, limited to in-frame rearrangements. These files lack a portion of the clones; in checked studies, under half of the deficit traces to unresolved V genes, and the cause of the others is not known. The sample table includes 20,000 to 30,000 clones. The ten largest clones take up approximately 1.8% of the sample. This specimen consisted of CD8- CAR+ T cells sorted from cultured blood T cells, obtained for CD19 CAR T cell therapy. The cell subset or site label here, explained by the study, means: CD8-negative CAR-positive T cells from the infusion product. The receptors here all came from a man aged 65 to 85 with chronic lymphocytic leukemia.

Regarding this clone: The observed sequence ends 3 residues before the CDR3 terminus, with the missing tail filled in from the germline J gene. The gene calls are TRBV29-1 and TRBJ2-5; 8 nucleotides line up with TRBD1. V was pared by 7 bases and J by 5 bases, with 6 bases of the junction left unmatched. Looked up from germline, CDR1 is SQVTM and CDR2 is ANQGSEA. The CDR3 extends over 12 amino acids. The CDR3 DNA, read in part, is TGCAGCGGTGACAGGGGAAGGGAGACC. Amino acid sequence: CSGDRGRET. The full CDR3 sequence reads CSGDRGRETQYF.

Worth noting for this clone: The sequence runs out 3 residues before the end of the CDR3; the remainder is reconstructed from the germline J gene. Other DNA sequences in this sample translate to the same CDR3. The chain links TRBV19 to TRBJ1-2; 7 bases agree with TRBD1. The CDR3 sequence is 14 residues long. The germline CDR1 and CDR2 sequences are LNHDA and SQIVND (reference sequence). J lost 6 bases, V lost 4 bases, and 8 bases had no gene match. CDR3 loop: CASSSQGDLHGYTF. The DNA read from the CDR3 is TGTGCCAGTAGTAGTCAGGGGGATCTCCATGGC.

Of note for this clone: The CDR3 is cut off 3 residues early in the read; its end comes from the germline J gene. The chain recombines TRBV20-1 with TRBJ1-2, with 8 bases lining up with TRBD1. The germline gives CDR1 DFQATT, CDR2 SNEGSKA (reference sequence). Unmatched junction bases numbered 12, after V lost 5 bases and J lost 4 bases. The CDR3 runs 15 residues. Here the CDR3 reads CSAEGQGASAYGYTF. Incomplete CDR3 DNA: TGCAGTGCTGAGGGGCAGGGGGCGTCCGCCTATGGC.

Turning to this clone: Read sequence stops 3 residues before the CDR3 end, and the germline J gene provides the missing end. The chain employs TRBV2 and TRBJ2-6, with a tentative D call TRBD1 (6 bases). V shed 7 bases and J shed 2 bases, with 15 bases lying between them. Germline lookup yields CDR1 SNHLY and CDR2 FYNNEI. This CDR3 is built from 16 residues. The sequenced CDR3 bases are TGTGCCAGCAATGCTGCAGGGGCGGCTGGGGCCAACGTC. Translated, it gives CASNAAGAAGANV. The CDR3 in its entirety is CASNAAGAAGANVLTF.

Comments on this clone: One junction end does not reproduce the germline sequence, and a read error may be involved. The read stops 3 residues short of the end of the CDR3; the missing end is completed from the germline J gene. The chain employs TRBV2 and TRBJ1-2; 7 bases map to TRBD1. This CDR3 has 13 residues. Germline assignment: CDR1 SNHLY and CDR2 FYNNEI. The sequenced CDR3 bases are TGTGCCAGCAGTCAAGGGGGCACCTATAGC. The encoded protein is CASSQGGTYS. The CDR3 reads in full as CASSQGGTYSYTF.

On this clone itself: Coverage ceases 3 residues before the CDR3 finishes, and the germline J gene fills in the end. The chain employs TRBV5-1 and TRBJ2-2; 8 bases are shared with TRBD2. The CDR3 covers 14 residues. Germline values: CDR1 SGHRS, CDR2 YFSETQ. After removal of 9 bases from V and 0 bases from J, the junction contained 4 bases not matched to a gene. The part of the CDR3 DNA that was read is TGCGCCACTAGGCGGGGGGCGAACACCGGGGAG. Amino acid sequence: CATRRGANTGE. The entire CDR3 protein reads CATRRGANTGELFF.

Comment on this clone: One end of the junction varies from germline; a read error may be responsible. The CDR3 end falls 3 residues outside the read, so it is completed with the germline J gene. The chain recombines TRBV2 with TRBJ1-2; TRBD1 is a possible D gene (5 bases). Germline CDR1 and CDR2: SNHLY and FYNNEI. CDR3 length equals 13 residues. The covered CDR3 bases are TGTGCCAGCAATCCCGGGACGGACTATGGT. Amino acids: CASNPGTDYG. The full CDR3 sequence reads CASNPGTDYGYTF.

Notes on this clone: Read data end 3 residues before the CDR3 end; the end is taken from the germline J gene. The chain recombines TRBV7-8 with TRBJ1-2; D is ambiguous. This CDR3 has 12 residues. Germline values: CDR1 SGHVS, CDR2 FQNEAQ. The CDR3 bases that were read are TGTGCCAGCAGCTTAGGCGGCTACGAC. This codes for CASSLGGYD. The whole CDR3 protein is CASSLGGYDYTF.

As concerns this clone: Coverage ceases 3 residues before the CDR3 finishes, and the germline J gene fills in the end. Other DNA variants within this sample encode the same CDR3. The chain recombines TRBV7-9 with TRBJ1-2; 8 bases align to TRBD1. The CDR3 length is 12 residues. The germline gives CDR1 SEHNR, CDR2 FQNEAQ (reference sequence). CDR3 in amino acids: CASSSGQGDYTF. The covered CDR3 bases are TGTGCCAGCAGCTCAGGACAGGGCGAC.

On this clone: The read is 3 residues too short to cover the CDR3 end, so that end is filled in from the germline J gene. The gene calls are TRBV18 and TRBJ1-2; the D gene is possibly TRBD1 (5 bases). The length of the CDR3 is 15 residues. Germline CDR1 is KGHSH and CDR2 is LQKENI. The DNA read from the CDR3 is TGTGCCAGCTCACCGGCTAGCGGGGGGGGTAATGAC. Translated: CASSPASGGGND. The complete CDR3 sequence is CASSPASGGGNDYTF.

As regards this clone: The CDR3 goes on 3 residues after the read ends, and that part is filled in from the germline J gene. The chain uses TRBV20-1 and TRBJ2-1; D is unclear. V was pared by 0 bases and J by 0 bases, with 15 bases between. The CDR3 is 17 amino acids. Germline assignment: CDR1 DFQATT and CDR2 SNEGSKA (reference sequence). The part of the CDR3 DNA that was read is TGCAGTGCTAGAGAGGGCAGTTGGTCGAGCTCCTACAATGAG. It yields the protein CSAREGSWSSSYNE. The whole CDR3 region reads CSAREGSWSSSYNEQFF.

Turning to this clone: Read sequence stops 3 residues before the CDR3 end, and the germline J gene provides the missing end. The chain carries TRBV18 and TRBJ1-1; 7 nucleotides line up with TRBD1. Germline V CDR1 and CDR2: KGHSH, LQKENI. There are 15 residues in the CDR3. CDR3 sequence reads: CASSPPGTAKNIAFF. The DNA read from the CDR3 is TGTGCCAGCTCACCACCTGGGACAGCCAAAAACATT.

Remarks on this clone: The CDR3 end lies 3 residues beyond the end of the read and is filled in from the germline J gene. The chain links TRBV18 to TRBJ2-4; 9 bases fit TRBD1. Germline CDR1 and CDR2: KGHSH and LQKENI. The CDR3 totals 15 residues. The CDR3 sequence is CASSPGTGLGETQYF. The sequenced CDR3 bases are TGTGCCAGCTCACCAGGGACAGGGCTGGGGGAGACT.

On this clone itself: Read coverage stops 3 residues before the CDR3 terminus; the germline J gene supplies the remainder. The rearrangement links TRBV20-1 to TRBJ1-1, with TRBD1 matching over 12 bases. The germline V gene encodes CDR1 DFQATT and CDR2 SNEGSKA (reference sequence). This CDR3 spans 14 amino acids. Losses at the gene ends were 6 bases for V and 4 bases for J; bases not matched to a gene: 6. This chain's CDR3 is CSALRDRGPTEAFF. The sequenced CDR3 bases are TGCAGTGCCCTCCGGGACAGGGGGCCCACTGAA.

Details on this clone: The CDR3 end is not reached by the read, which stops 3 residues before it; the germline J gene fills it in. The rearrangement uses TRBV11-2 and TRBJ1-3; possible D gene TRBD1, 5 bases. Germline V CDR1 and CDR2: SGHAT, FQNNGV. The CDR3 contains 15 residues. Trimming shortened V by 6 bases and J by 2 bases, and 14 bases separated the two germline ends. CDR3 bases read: TGTGCCAGCAGTCCGCGGACGGGGGCTGGAAACACC. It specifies CASSPRTGAGNT. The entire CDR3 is CASSPRTGAGNTIYF. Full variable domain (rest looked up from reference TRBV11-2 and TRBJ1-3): EAGVAQSPRYKIIEKRQSVAFWCNPISGHATLYWYQQILGQGPKLLIQFQNNGVVDDSQLPKDRFSAERLKGVDSTLKIQPAKLEDSAVYLCASSPRTGAGNTIYFGEGSWLTVV.

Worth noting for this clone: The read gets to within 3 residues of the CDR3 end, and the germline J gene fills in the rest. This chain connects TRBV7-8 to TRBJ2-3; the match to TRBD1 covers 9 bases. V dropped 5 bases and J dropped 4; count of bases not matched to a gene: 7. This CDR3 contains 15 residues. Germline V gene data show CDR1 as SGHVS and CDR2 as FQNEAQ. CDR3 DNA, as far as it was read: TGTGCCAGCAGCGCCCCCGGGACAGGGCCAGATACG. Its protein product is CASSAPGTGPDT. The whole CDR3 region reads CASSAPGTGPDTQYF.

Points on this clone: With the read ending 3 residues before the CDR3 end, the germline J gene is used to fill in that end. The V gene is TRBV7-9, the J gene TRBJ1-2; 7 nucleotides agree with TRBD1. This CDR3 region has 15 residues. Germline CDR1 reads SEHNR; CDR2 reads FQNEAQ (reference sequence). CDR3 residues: CASSPGTADFGGYTF. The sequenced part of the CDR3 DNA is TGTGCCAGCAGCCCCGGGACAGCCGACTTCGGGGGC. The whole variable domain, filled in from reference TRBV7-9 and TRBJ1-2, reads DTGVSQNPRHKITKRGQNVTFRCDPISEHNRLYWYRQTLGQGPEFLTYFQNEAQLEKSRLLSDRFSAERPKGSFSTLEIQRTEQGDSAMYLCASSPGTADFGGYTFGSGTRLTVV.

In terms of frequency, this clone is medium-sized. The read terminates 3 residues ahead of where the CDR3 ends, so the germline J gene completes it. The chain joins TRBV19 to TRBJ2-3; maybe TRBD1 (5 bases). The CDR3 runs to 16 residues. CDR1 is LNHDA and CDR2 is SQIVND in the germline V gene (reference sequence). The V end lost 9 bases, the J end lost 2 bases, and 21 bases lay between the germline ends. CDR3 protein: CASHPGDSAFTDTQYF. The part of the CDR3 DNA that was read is TGTGCCAGCCACCCCGGAGACAGCGCGTTCACAGATACG.

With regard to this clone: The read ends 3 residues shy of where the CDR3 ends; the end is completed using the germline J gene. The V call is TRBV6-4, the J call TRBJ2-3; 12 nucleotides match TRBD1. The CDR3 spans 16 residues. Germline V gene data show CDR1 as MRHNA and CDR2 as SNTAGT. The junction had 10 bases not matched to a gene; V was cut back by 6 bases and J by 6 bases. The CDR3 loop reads CASSNEGTGGWDTQYF. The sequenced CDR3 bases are TGTGCCAGCAGCAACGAGGGGACAGGGGGCTGGGATACG.

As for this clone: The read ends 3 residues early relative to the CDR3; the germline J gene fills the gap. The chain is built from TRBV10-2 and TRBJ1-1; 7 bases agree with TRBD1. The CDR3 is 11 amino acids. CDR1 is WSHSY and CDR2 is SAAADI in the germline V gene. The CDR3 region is CASSAGQQAFF. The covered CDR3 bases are TGCGCCAGCAGTGCGGGACAGCAA.

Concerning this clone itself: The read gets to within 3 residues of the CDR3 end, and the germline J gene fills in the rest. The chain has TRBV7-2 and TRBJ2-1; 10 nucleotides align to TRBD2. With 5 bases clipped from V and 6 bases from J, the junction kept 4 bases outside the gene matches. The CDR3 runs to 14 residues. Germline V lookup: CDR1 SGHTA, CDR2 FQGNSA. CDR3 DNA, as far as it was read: TGTGCCAGCAGCCCCGGGACTAGCGTCAATGAG. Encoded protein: CASSPGTSVNE. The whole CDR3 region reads CASSPGTSVNEQFF.